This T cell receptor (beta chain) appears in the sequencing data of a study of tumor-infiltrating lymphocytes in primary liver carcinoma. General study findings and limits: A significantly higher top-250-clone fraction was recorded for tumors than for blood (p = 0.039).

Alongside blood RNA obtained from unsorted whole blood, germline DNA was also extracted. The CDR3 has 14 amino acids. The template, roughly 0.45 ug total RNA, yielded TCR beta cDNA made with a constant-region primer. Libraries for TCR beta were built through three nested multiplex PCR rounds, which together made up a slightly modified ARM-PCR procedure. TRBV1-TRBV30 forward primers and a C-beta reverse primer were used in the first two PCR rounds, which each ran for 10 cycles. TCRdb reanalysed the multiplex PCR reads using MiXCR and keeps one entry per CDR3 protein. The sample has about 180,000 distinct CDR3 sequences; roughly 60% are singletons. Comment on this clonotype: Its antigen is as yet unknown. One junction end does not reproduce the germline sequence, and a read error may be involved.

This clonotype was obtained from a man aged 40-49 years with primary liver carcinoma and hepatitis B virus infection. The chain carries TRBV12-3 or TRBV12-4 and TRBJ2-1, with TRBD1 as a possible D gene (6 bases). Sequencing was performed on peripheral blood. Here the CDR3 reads CTSGRQVSYDEQFF. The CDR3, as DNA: TGTACCAGCGGCCGACAGGTATCCTACGATGAGCAGTTCTTC.